The 28 T cell receptor beta chains given below trace back to one sample, sequenced in a study of a mutant IDH1 vaccine in newly diagnosed glioma. TCRdb keeps only in-frame clones here, not all; method: immunoSEQ multiplex PCR. The data hold approximately 36,000 clones, with around 82% observed a single time. The time point is: baseline, week 1 (first vaccination visit). As for treatment: pre-vaccination baseline after standard-of-care therapy. The specimen was PBMCs, collected from a glioma patient treated with radiotherapy, temozolomide or both. The receptor source for this set is a man in his forties with glioma. Some clones in this sample may be carry-over from other donors' samples.

The chain uses TRBV9 and TRBJ1-1; D uncertain. Germline loops: CDR1 SGDLS, CDR2 YYNGEE. This CDR3 has 13 residues. V dropped 2 bases and J dropped 1 base, with 6 bases sitting between them. CDR3 sequence reads: CASSVGRNTEAFF. The CDR3 region has the DNA TGTGCCAGCAGCGTTGGCAGGAACACTGAAGCTTTCTTT.

J is TRBJ2-7 and V is TRBV7-8, with D perhaps TRBD1 (6 bases). CDR1 is SGHVS, CDR2 FQNEAQ, per germline. CDR3 size: 13 residues. The V end was cut by 3 bases, the J end by 2 bases, with 8 bases between. The CDR3 sequence: CASSLSGAYEQYF. CDR3 nucleotides: TGTGCCAGCAGCTTGTCAGGGGCCTACGAGCAGTACTTC.

Only a few counts were recorded for this clone. The gene calls are TRBV5-1 and TRBJ2-7; TRBD1 is a possible D gene (6 bases). Between the trimmed V and J ends, which lost 0 bases and 0 bases, there was a span of 7 bases. The CDR3 sequence is 14 residues long. CDR1 is SGHRS and CDR2 is YFSETQ in the germline V gene. CDR3 DNA: TGCGCCAGCAGCTTGGACAGGGCCTCCTACGAGCAGTACTTC. This translates into CASSLDRASYEQYF. Using reference TRBV5-1 and TRBJ2-7 for the parts outside the CDR3, the full variable domain is KAGVTQTPRYLIKTRGQQVTLSCSPISGHRSVSWYQQTPGQGLQFLFEYFSETQRNKGNFPGRFSGRQFSNSRSEMNVSTLELGDSALYLCASSLDRASYEQYFGPGTRLTVT.

V usage is TRBV5-4 and J usage is TRBJ1-1; TRBD1 is a possible D gene (6 bases). The germline gives CDR1 SGHNT, CDR2 YYREEE (reference sequence). The CDR3 runs 14 residues. Trimming took 0 bases from V and 5 from J, leaving 11 bases between them. The CDR3 DNA is TGTGCCAGCAGCTTGGTTACAGGGAGGACTGAAGCTTTCTTT. This gives the protein CASSLVTGRTEAFF.

CDR3 region: CASSETGIHNSPLHF. The CDR3 DNA reads as TGTGCCAGCAGTGAGACAGGAATACATAATTCACCCCTCCACTTT. The gene calls are TRBV2 and TRBJ1-6, with a weak D call TRBD1 (6 bases). Trimming took off 3 bases at V and 5 bases at J, with 11 bases between the two ends. The CDR3 spans 15 residues. Germline CDR1 reads SNHLY; CDR2 reads FYNNEI.

This chain connects TRBV7-3 to TRBJ1-5; D is perhaps TRBD1 (6 bases). The CDR3 is 13 residues long. The V end was cut by 5 bases, the J end by 7 bases, with 12 bases between. The V gene's germline CDR1 is SGHTA and CDR2 FQGTGA. CDR3 residues: CASSPGAGQPQHF. CDR3 sequence (DNA): TGTGCCAGCAGCCCAGGGGCAGGGCAGCCCCAGCATTTT.

The rearrangement joins TRBV6-5 to TRBJ2-7; 7 positions agree with TRBD1. The J segment lost 7 bases and the V segment lost 10 bases, leaving 10 bases of the junction unmatched. The CDR3 contains 12 residues. CDR1 is MNHEY, CDR2 SVGAGI, per germline. DNA for the CDR3: TGTGCCACTTCAGAGGGGGCGAAGGAGCAGTACTTC. Amino acids: CATSEGAKEQYF.

V is TRBV30 and J is TRBJ2-1; D is undetermined. CDR3 size: 12 residues. Deletions cut 5 bases from V and 5 bases from J, with 10 bases between. Germline CDR1 GTSNPN, CDR2 SVGIG (reference sequence). The CDR3 region is CAWGRTNNEQFF. For the CDR3, the DNA is TGTGCCTGGGGACGGACGAACAATGAGCAGTTCTTC.

The J gene is TRBJ1-2, the V gene TRBV19; D unresolved. From germline, CDR1 is LNHDA and CDR2 SQIVND (reference sequence). The CDR3 spans 13 residues. Trimming took 11 bases from V and 8 from J, leaving 21 bases between them. The CDR3 here is CASSKWDEGGYTF. The CDR3 nucleotides read TGTGCCTCCTCTAAGTGGGATGAGGGCGGCTACACCTTC. Full variable domain (missing parts from reference TRBV19 and TRBJ1-2): DGGITQSPKYLFRKEGQNVTLSCEQNLNHDAMYWYRQDPGQGLRLIYYSQIVNDFQKGDIAEGYSVSREKKESFPLTVTSAQKNPTAFYLCASSKWDEGGYTFGSGTRLTVV.

The chain has TRBV9 and TRBJ2-7, with D perhaps matching TRBD1 or TRBD2 (6 bases each). V lost 0 bases, J lost 5 bases, and 21 bases lay in between. The CDR3 is made up of 17 amino acids. In germline, CDR1 is SGDLS, CDR2 YYNGEE. CDR3 sequence (DNA): TGTGCCAGCAGCGTAGTAAGGGGGGCGAAAATAACTAACGAGCAGTACTTC. Amino acids: CASSVVRGAKITNEQYF.

This clone was recorded only once. This chain connects TRBV27 to TRBJ2-7; TRBD1 matches at 7 bases. The CDR3 loop spans 14 amino acids. V dropped 2 bases and J dropped 3; count of bases not matched to a gene: 4. Germline assignment: CDR1 MNHEY and CDR2 SMNVEV (reference sequence). CDR3 sequence reads: CASSLGTVNYEQYF. The CDR3 coding sequence is TGTGCCAGCAGTTTAGGGACAGTAAACTACGAGCAGTACTTC.

The rearrangement uses TRBV30 and TRBJ2-1; tentatively, D is TRBD1 (6 bases). The CDR3 has 16 amino acids. V lost 2 bases and J lost 8, with 22 bases in between. The germline gives CDR1 GTSNPN, CDR2 SVGIG (reference sequence). The chain's CDR3 is CAWSLWDTSKGDEQFF. The CDR3 DNA is TGTGCCTGGAGTCTATGGGACACGTCGAAAGGGGATGAGCAGTTCTTC. Drawing the rest from reference TRBV30 and TRBJ2-1, the complete variable domain is SQTIHQWPATLVQPVGSPLSLECTVEGTSNPNLYWYRQAAGRGLQLLFYSVGIGQISSEVPQNLSASRPQDRQFILSSKKLLLSDSGFYLCAWSLWDTSKGDEQFFGPGTRLTVL.

The chain's CDR3 is CASSPGPGRVYEQYF. The CDR3 DNA is TGCGCCAGCAGCCCCGGGCCGGGACGGGTCTACGAGCAGTACTTC. The chain couples TRBV4-1 to TRBJ2-7; tentatively, D is TRBD1 or TRBD2 (5 bases each). The CDR3 totals 15 residues. V dropped 4 bases and J dropped 3 bases, with 16 bases sitting between them. Germline CDR1 reads MGHRA; CDR2 reads YSYEKL.

This clone was found a few times. V gene TRBV19 combines with J gene TRBJ1-5, with TRBD1 identical over 7 bases. After removal of 6 bases from V and 3 bases from J, the junction contained 8 bases not matched to a gene. This CDR3 has 15 residues. Germline V gene data show CDR1 as LNHDA and CDR2 as SQIVND (reference sequence). CDR3 in amino acids: CASSRRQGFNQPQHF. The DNA for the CDR3 is TGTGCCAGTAGCCGACGACAGGGTTTCAATCAGCCCCAGCATTTT. Variable domain in full (rest from reference TRBV19 and TRBJ1-5): DGGITQSPKYLFRKEGQNVTLSCEQNLNHDAMYWYRQDPGQGLRLIYYSQIVNDFQKGDIAEGYSVSREKKESFPLTVTSAQKNPTAFYLCASSRRQGFNQPQHFGDGTRLSIL.

The J gene is TRBJ1-1, the V gene TRBV6-5; D call uncertain. Trimming cost V 6 bases and J 0 bases, with 5 bases left between them. The germline CDR1 and CDR2 sequences are MNHEY and SVGAGI. There are 12 residues in the CDR3. For the CDR3, the DNA is TGTGCCAGCAGGAGGTTGAACACTGAAGCTTTCTTT. Amino acid sequence: CASRRLNTEAFF.

The chain couples TRBV7-8 to TRBJ1-1, with D possibly matching TRBD1 (6 bases). Between the trimmed V and J ends, which lost 3 bases and 1 base, there was a span of 6 bases. Germline V gene lookup returns CDR1 SGHVS and CDR2 FQNEAQ. The CDR3 is 13 amino acids. CDR3 residues: CASSLDRNTEAFF. CDR3 DNA sequence: TGTGCCAGCAGCTTGGACAGGAACACTGAAGCTTTCTTT.

The gene calls are TRBV7-9 and TRBJ1-1, with D uncertain. Germline V gene data show CDR1 as SEHNR and CDR2 as FQNEAQ (reference sequence). Trimming pared 3 bases from V and 4 bases from J, leaving 15 bases between. The CDR3 loop spans 15 amino acids. CDR3 sequence: CASSFSPGSGTEAFF. DNA for the CDR3: TGTGCCAGCAGCTTCTCCCCGGGTAGTGGCACTGAAGCTTTCTTT.

The chain is built from TRBV5-8 and TRBJ1-2; D perhaps matches TRBD1 (6 bases). V lost 4 bases to trimming and J lost 7 bases, with 20 bases between them. CDR1 and CDR2 (germline): SGHTS, YDEGEE. The CDR3 spans 15 residues. The CDR3 is CASSPVGQGFSGYTF. The CDR3, as DNA: TGTGCCAGCAGCCCGGTGGGACAAGGCTTCTCTGGCTACACCTTC.

The CDR3 is CASSLVQVEGPYF. Here the CDR3 DNA reads TGTGCCAGCAGCTTAGTCCAGGTTGAAGGACCTTACTTC. The chain uses TRBV7-9 and TRBJ2-7; no clear D. Germline V gives CDR1 SEHNR, CDR2 FQNEAQ (reference sequence). V was shortened by 1 base and J by 13 bases, with 17 bases between the two germline ends. The length of the CDR3 is 13 residues.

This clone was seen a single time. The chain couples TRBV2 to TRBJ1-2; D uncertain. Germline V CDR1 and CDR2: SNHLY, FYNNEI. The CDR3 is 12 residues long. Trimming removed 4 bases at V and 4 bases at J, with 7 bases between. The CDR3 loop is CASSGTTYGYTF. The CDR3 DNA reads as TGTGCCAGCAGTGGAACAACCTATGGCTACACCTTC.

Relative to its sample, this clone is medium-sized. The chain has TRBV4-1 and TRBJ1-1, with D maybe TRBD1 (6 bases). The CDR3 spans 10 residues. V was trimmed by 5 bases and J by 8 bases, leaving 6 bases between them. Germline assignment: CDR1 MGHRA and CDR2 YSYEKL. The CDR3 nucleotides read TGCGCCAGCAGCGGGACAGAAGCTTTCTTT. Amino acid sequence: CASSGTEAFF.

V gene TRBV6-4 combines with J gene TRBJ2-7, with TRBD1 matching 8 bases. The germline V gene has CDR1 MRHNA and CDR2 SNTAGT. V shed 4 bases, J shed 6 bases, and the junction held 8 bases outside the gene matches. The CDR3 runs to 14 residues. The chain's CDR3 is CASSVLQGVGEQYF. For the CDR3, the DNA is TGTGCCAGCAGTGTCTTACAGGGGGTGGGCGAGCAGTACTTC.

The genes are TRBV6-1 and TRBJ1-1, with TRBD1 as a possible D gene (5 bases). This CDR3 is 13 amino acids long. V dropped 4 bases and J dropped 7 bases, with 13 bases sitting between them. Germline lookup yields CDR1 MNHNS and CDR2 SASEGT. The DNA of the CDR3 is TGTGCCAGCAGTGCGCAGGGTTACAGTGAAGCTTTCTTT. It translates to CASSAQGYSEAFF.

This clone occurred a few times. The rearrangement links TRBV10-3 to TRBJ2-7, with D possibly being TRBD1 or TRBD2 (5 bases each). Germline V CDR1 and CDR2: ENHRY, SYGVKD. This CDR3 spans 14 amino acids. Trimming removed 6 bases from V and 3 bases from J, with 15 bases in between. CDR3 bases: TGTGCCATCAGAGCCGGGACCCAAAGCTACGAGCAGTACTTC. Amino acids: CAIRAGTQSYEQYF.

There are a few counts of this clone. CDR3 nucleotides: TGTGCCAGCAGCCAAGCAGGGACTGGCTACACCTTC. This gives the protein CASSQAGTGYTF. This chain links TRBV14 with TRBJ1-2; maybe TRBD1 (5 bases). The V gene's germline CDR1 is SGHDN and CDR2 FVKESK. V was cut by 1 base and J by 7 bases, with 7 bases left in between. CDR3 length: 12 residues. Complete variable domain (other parts from reference TRBV14 and TRBJ1-2): EAGVTQFPSHSVIEKGQTVTLRCDPISGHDNLYWYRRVMGKEIKFLLHFVKESKQDESGMPNNRFLAERTGGTYSTLKVQPAELEDSGVYFCASSQAGTGYTFGSGTRLTVV.

This clone was seen just once. The genes are TRBV27 and TRBJ1-5; D unclear. V was clipped by 5 bases and J by 7 bases, with 18 bases between them. Per germline, CDR1 MNHEY and CDR2 SMNVEV (reference sequence). The CDR3 is made up of 15 amino acids. The DNA of the CDR3 is TGTGCCAGCAGTCCCCTCGGGTTACGCAGCCAGCCCCAGCATTTT. Amino acids: CASSPLGLRSQPQHF.

J is TRBJ1-1 and V is TRBV9; D is uncertain. Trimming shortened V by 3 bases and J by 0 bases, and 9 bases separated the two germline ends. Looked up from germline, CDR1 is SGDLS and CDR2 is YYNGEE. The length of the CDR3 is 14 residues. Written as DNA, the CDR3 is TGTGCCAGCAGCGCGAGAGCAGTGAACACTGAAGCTTTCTTT. As protein: CASSARAVNTEAFF.

This chain connects TRBV27 to TRBJ2-2; D possibly corresponds to TRBD2 (6 bases). The V end was cut by 1 base, the J end by 5 bases, with 14 bases between. CDR1 and CDR2 (germline): MNHEY, SMNVEV (reference sequence). This CDR3 comprises 16 residues. CDR3 in amino acids: CASSLFSRGRTGELFF. The CDR3 DNA reads as TGTGCCAGCAGTTTATTCTCCCGGGGGAGAACCGGGGAGCTGTTTTTT.